A single TCR beta chain is shown here with its context. This receptor's antigen is unknown. Per-nucleotide qualities are absent, and no much larger clonotype sits a single base away. CDR1 and CDR2 (SGDLS, YYNGEE) derive from the germline V gene. There are 16 amino acids in the CDR3, from cysteine to phenylalanine inclusive. This entry keeps only the CDR3 DNA: 48 bases, framed from base 1. This sample was taken from a study of blood T cells in healthy people across ages (dated by TCRdb to 2015 to 2017). The study in broad terms: Template switching captured roughly one uniquely barcoded TCR beta cDNA molecule per two T cells in model experiments. Four age groups were formed from the donors: young (average around 15 years), middle-aged (approximately 40), aged (approximately 60) and long-lived (around 82). To avoid experimental bias, donors of different ages were distributed randomly across sequencing lanes. The study measured age-related changes in TCR beta repertoire diversity using deep sequencing normalized with unique cDNA molecular identifiers. Two additional independent replicas of 1 million unique cDNA reads from the same blood draw were analyzed for two donors (one aged 18 to 30 and one aged 80 or older).

Overall study outcomes, separate from this receptor: Donor CMV infection status was unknown, potentially confounding age-related changes in expanded clonotypes. Compared with the aged group, more naive CD4+ T cells, fewer expanded clones and increased TCR diversity were shown by the long-lived group, suggesting age selection. Observed TCR beta diversity per million T cells fell roughly linearly with age, and a significant reduction was already apparent by age about 38. Estimates of total diversity based on one million sequenced T cells were considered lower bounds and underestimates. Since profiling was done on bulk unsorted PBMCs, naive and antigen-experienced compartments could not be conclusively compared. A strong correlation was found between observed TCR beta diversity and the percentage of naive T cells measured by flow cytometry.

Libraries came from 5' RACE. The sequencer listed for this sample is Illumina HiSeq 2500. A second PCR of roughly 6 to 12 cycles was performed with a sample-barcoded 5' primer and a J-beta primer mix. Each TCR beta cDNA molecule received a unique molecular identifier from a template-switch 5' adaptor carrying 12 random nucleotides. At least 2.5 million CDR3-containing paired-end reads were obtained from each sample. The Mint cDNA synthesis kit, primed by a TRBC-specific oligonucleotide, was used to synthesize first-strand cDNA from all RNA. After uracil-DNA glycosylase treatment, a first 18-cycle PCR used universal primers M1SS and BC2_uni_R on all cDNA. On the authors' methods: Each sample was normalized by randomly selecting 1 million high-quality reads, each carrying a distinct molecular identifier. Reads sharing molecular identifiers were discarded rather than binned into consensus sequences. MiTCR, run with a Q25 quality threshold and the strictest error-elimination algorithm, handled CDR3 identification, clonotype clustering and error correction. Lower-bound total TCR beta diversity was estimated with a nonparametric unseen species model using Euler transformation. The raw public data were reprocessed by TCRdb itself: fastp quality trimming at Q25, MiXCR clonotype calling, in-frame beta chains only. Rows matching on CDR3 protein sequence are summarized as one entry with the most common DNA and genes. TCRdb assigned the V and J calls; the authors' analysis was not used. This sample comprises 2 million or so distinct CDR3 sequences, less than 50% of them detected only once. Of the sample, roughly 2.1% is held by the ten largest clones.

Systemically healthy Caucasian individuals from Russia, 39 in total and aged about 6 to 95 years, were included as donors. Around 9.8 milliliters of peripheral blood were collected from each donor into EDTA-treated Vacutainer tubes. Ficoll-Paque density-gradient centrifugation was used to isolate PBMCs, with at least 6 million per sample. Total RNA, at least 6 micrograms per sample, was extracted from PBMCs with Trizol reagent. Naive CD45RAhigh/CD27high T cell percentages were measured by flow cytometry on a PBMC aliquot from every donor. The sequence came from a woman aged 40 to 50 in good health. Sample: blood. This chain is built from TRBV9 and TRBJ2-4, with TRBD1 matching 8 junction bases. The J call may not be correct, given that the DNA end is closer to TRBJ2-7. For the CDR3, the sequence is CASSVAEGRGRYEQYF. At the DNA level, the sequence is TGTGCCAGCAGCGTAGCGGAGGGCAGGGGGCGCTACGAGCAGTACTTC.